A selection of T cell receptor beta chains follows, all from one sample in a study of beta chain features in type 1 diabetes. Sequenced by immunoSEQ multiplex PCR; TCRdb stores in-frame clones only, minus some. The repertoire holds 100,000 to 150,000 clones, about 10% seen once, with approximately 0.7% in the top ten. Sequenced material: central memory CD4+ T cells from blood. These receptors were taken from a man aged 25-45 years with type 1 diabetes. CDR3s include the opening cysteine and the closing phenylalanine or tryptophan. Rows give clone size only sometimes, using once, few, many, or a class for an expanded clone.

v_gene	abundance	len	CDR3aa
TRBV30	.	15	CAWSVGLAGNNEQFF
TRBV7-9	.	12	CASSGGTAEAFF
TRBV5-1	.	16	CASSQGAGNPYNEQFF
TRBV19	few	15	CASSLGTSGTDTQYF
TRBV9	few	18	CASSVGSTGGRVNTEAFF
TRBV18	few	14	CASSPGATPTEAFF
TRBV18	.	16	CASSPGAGGPTDTQYF
TRBV6-1	.	13	CASRFGGAETQYF
TRBV7-9	.	16	CASSPDRFSGANVLTF
TRBV6-5	.	13	CASREDRVTEQYF
TRBV4-3	few	16	CASSRGLAGGSYEQYF
TRBV5-1	.	14	CASSLPLEGTEAFF
TRBV7-3	.	14	CASSPRTGDYGYTF
TRBV23-1	few	15	CAPKVGGSSYNEQFF
TRBV7-9	many	13	CASSRGQGETQYF
TRBV10-1	.	15	CASSETSGGAWEQFF
TRBV11-2	.	15	CASSWSSKRGNEQFF
TRBV4-1	few	15	CASSQRGNGGETQYF
TRBV9	few	17	CASSPYPYQGSNTEAFF
TRBV5-1	.	14	CASSTGTVNEKLFF
TRBV14	.	16	CASSHYHDNPTDTQYF
TRBV19	few	15	CASREYGDSSQPQHF
TRBV29-1	few	13	CSVGRGENTEAFF
TRBV5-6	few	17	CASSFGTGGSSYNEQFF
TRBV7-9	few	14	CASSPDTGLGELFF
TRBV10-3	.	12	CAISQGESPLHF
TRBV7-3	once	14	CASSTFTMTDTQYF
TRBV27	.	12	CASGRTSSSQYF
TRBV7-8	.	15	CASSFGQGEYNEQFF
TRBV5-4	.	14	CASSLSRGDSPLHF
TRBV12-5	.	13	CASGPGGNTEAFF
TRBV7-8	.	15	CASSSTWDSSYEQYF
TRBV28	few	15	CASSSTGVGYTEAFF
TRBV11-2	.	14	CASTTRGGSNEQFF
TRBV27	few	14	CASSFTGGNQPQHF
TRBV27	many	13	CASSFQGTPTQYF
TRBV5-4	.	16	CASSLGPGVTNEKLFF
TRBV6-6	.	16	CASSSPVWGANYGYTF